This T cell receptor beta chain emerged from a study of blood T cells in healthy people across ages. A second PCR, run for roughly 7 to 12 cycles, used a sample-barcoded 5' primer plus a J-beta primer mix. Per sample, CDR3-containing paired-end reads numbered at least 2.5 million. TCRdb processed the 5' RACE reads anew with MiXCR; each CDR3 protein has one entry. The sample has hundreds of thousands of distinct CDR3 sequences; around half are singletons. With 6 bases removed from V and 1 base from J, the gap between germline ends came to 16 bases. The CDR3 is 15 amino acids. Germline CDR1 MNHEY, CDR2 SVGAGI. Total RNA, at least 5 micrograms per sample, was extracted from PBMCs. This clonotype was detected only a few times.

This receptor was taken from a man aged 80 or over in good health. This chain connects TRBV6-5 to TRBJ2-7; D tentatively fits TRBD1 or TRBD2 (5 bases each). Sequencing was done on a sample of blood. The CDR3 here is CASRLNGGLSYEQYF. Written as DNA, the CDR3 is TGTGCCAGCAGACTTAATGGGGGTCTGTCCTACGAGCAGTACTTC.